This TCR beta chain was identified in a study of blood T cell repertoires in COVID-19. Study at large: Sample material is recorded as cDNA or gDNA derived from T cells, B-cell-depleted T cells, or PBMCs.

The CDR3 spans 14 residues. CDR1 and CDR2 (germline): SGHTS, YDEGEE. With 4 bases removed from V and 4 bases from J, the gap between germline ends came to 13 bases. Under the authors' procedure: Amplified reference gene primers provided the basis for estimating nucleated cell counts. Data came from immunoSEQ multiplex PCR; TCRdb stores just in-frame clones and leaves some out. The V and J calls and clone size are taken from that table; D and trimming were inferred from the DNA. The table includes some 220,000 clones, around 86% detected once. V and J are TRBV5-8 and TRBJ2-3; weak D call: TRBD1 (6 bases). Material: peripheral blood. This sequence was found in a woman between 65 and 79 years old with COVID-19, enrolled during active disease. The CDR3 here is CASSPRTASDTQYF. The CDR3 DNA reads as TGTGCCAGCAGCCCAAGGACAGCCTCAGATACGCAGTATTTT. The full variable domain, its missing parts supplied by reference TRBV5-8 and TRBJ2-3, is EAGVTQSPTHLIKTRGQQATLRCSPISGHTSVYWYQQALGLGLQFLLWYDEGEERNRGNFPPRFSGRQFPNYSSELNVNALELEDSALYLCASSPRTASDTQYFGPGTRLTVL.